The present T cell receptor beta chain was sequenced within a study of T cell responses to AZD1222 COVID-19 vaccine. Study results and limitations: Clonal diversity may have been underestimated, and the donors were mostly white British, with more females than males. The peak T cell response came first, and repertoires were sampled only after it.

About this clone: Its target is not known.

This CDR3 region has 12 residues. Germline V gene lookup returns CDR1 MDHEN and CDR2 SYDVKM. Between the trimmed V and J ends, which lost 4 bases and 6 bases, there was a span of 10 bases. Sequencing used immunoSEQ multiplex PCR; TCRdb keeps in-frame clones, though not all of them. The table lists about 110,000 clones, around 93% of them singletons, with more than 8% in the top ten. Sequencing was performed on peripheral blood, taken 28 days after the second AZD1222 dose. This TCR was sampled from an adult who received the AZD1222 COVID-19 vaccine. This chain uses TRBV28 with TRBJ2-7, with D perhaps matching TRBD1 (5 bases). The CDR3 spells CASSSQGVEQYF. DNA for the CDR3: TGTGCCAGCAGTTCTCAGGGCGTCGAGCAGTACTTC.